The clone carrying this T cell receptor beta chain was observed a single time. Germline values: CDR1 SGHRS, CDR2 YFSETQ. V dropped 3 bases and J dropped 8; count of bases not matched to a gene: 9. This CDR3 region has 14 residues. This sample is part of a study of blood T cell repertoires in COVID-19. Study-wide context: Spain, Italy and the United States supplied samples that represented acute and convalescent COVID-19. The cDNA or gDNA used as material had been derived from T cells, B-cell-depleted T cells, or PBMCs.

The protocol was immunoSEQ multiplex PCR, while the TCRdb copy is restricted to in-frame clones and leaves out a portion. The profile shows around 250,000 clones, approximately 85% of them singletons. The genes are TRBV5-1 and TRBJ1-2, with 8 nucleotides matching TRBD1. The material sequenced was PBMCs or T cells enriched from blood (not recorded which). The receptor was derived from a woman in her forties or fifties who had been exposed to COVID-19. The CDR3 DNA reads TGCGCCAGCAGCTCAAGACAGGGGCCCACCGGCTACACCTTC. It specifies CASSSRQGPTGYTF. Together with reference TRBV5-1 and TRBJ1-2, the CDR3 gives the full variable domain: KAGVTQTPRYLIKTRGQQVTLSCSPISGHRSVSWYQQTPGQGLQFLFEYFSETQRNKGNFPGRFSGRQFSNSRSEMNVSTLELGDSALYLCASSSRQGPTGYTFGSGTRLTVV.